The present TCR beta chain was sequenced within a study of vaccination effects on CD4 cells after COVID-19. In regard to this clone: Its antigen is not known.

Germline CDR1 SGHRS, CDR2 YFSETQ. Trimming stripped 0 bases from V and 1 base from J, with 16 bases between. This CDR3 is 18 amino acids long. Viral peptide pools were used in the ViraFEST assay to expand antigen-specific CD4+ T cells, and sequencing came afterward. A 10-day culture period preceded the isolation of CD4+ T cells. Recipients of the vaccine had no prior SARS-CoV-2 infection and negative nucleocapsid antibodies. Clones were sequenced by immunoSEQ multiplex PCR, and TCRdb holds only the in-frame ones, with some missing. The repertoire holds 67,000 or so clones, with under 75% as singletons.

This specimen consisted of CD4+ T cells from PBMCs cultured with HCoV-OC43 spike peptides, obtained before COVID-19 vaccination. Subset described: HCoV-OC43 spike overlapping peptide pool stimulation. The receptor was isolated from a human donor who received a COVID-19 vaccine. This rearrangement joins TRBV5-1 to TRBJ2-2; no clear D. The CDR3 DNA follows: TGCGCCAGCAGCTTGGGAGCGCGCGCATTCCAGAACACCGGGGAGCTGTTTTTT. Translation: CASSLGARAFQNTGELFF.